The clone carrying this TCR beta chain was detected once. The antigen is not known. Clones were read by immunoSEQ multiplex PCR, and TCRdb kept only the in-frame ones, dropping some. The table shows 53,000 or so clones, with 60% to 80% occurring only once. This sample stems from a study of OX40 agonist ivuxolimab in advanced cancers. Overall study: The dose of intravenous ivuxolimab that patients received every 2 weeks ranged from 0.01 to 10 mg/kg.

The CDR3 contains 15 residues. Germline V CDR1 and CDR2: MNHEY, SVGAGI. Losses at the gene ends were 5 bases for V and 6 bases for J; bases not matched to a gene: 4. The study, taken as a whole, reports: The study found that CD8+ T cells averaged more expanded clones than CD4+.

This chain uses TRBV6-5 with TRBJ2-2; 12 bases are a match to TRBD2. The source was CD4+ or CD8+ T cells sorted from blood, collected in a trial of the OX40 agonist ivuxolimab. The sequence was obtained from an adult with an advanced solid tumor such as melanoma, head and neck, liver or kidney cancer. The CDR3 DNA reads as TGTGCCAGCAGTCTCCTAGCGGGAGGGGCCGGGGAGCTGTTTTTT. Protein: CASSLLAGGAGELFF.